These T cell receptor beta chains were read from a single sample in a study of T cells in Graves' hyperthyroidism and ophthalmopathy. TCRdb re-called the multiplex PCR reads with MiXCR, one entry per CDR3 protein. There are hundreds of thousands of distinct CDR3 sequences in the sample; about 15% occur only once, and around 14% lies in the top ten. Sequencing was carried out using blood. These receptors all come from a man between 18 and 29 years old with Graves' ophthalmopathy. Both conserved end residues are part of each CDR3. D genes are given only for firm matches. Size values are once, few and many counts, or a class for expanded clones, and some rows have none.

>.|TRBJ2-1|TRBD2|TRBV10-3
TGTGCCATCAAAAGGACTAGCGGGATCAATGAGCAGTTCTTC
CAIKRTSGINEQFF
>many|TRBJ2-1|TRBD2|TRBV12-3/TRBV12-4
TGTGCCAGCAGTCTATGGGGCGGGGGGGATGAGCAGTTCTTC
CASSLWGGGDEQFF
>many|TRBJ1-1|TRBD1|TRBV10-1
TGCGCCAGCAGTGACCGGGGACAGGGGAAGACTGAAGCTTTCTTT
CASSDRGQGKTEAFF
>.|TRBJ2-1|.|TRBV20-1
TGCAGTGCTAGCGTATTCGCGCTTCAACGGGGCAATGAGCAGTTCTTC
CSASVFALQRGNEQFF
>many|TRBJ2-7|.|TRBV4-1
TGCGCCAGCAGCCAAAGACAGGGAGGCGTCTACGAGCAGTACTTC
CASSQRQGGVYEQYF
>many|TRBJ2-7|.|TRBV6-1
TGTGCCAGCGGGTTCAATTCCTACGAGCAGTACTTC
CASGFNSYEQYF
>many|TRBJ2-1|TRBD2|TRBV7-6
TGTGCCAGCAGCCCATATACTAGCGGGGCGGGATTCGATGAGCAGTTCTTC
CASSPYTSGAGFDEQFF
>few|TRBJ1-2|.|TRBV9
TGTGCCAGCAGCGTAGATTGGGAGTCTGGCTACACCTTC
CASSVDWESGYTF
>few|TRBJ2-5|.|TRBV3-1
TGTGCCAGCAGCCAGGCGGAGTGGGAGACCCAGTACTTC
CASSQAEWETQYF
>many|TRBJ2-7|.|TRBV6-1
TGTGCCAGCAGCCAGGTGACCGCACATTACGAGCAGTACTTC
CASSQVTAHYEQYF
>many|TRBJ2-5|.|TRBV11-2
TGTGCCAGCAGCTTAGTTGTCTCACTGGGCCAAGAGACCCAGTACTTC
CASSLVVSLGQETQYF
>many|TRBJ2-1|TRBD2|TRBV12-3/TRBV12-4
TGTGCCAGCAGCCCTAGCGGCAATGAGCAGTTCTTC
CASSPSGNEQFF
>few|TRBJ1-3|.|TRBV12-3/TRBV12-4
TGTGCCAGCAGGGGACGCTCTGATTACCATATATATTTT
CASRGRSDYHIYF
>many|TRBJ2-5|.|TRBV3-1
TGTGCCAGCGGGACCCAAGAGACCCAGTACTTC
CASGTQETQYF
>many|TRBJ1-2|TRBD1|TRBV12-3/TRBV12-4
TGTGCCAGCCTACGGGACAGGGACTATGGCTACACCTTC
CASLRDRDYGYTF
>.|TRBJ1-5|.|TRBV19
TGTGCCAGTAGTAAGGAGTCCGGGACGGAAAGCAATCAGCCCCAGCATTTT
CASSKESGTESNQPQHF
>.|TRBJ1-5|.|TRBV25-1
TGTGCCAGGGAGCAGGGTTGCAATCAGCCCCAGCATTTT
CAREQGCNQPQHF
>.|TRBJ1-5|TRBD1|TRBV24-1
TGTGCCACCAGTGGAACAGGGGGGGTTCAGCCCCAGCATTTT
CATSGTGGVQPQHF
>.|TRBJ2-1|.|TRBV19
TGTGCCAGTAGTATTCTAGCAGCCGATGAGCAGTTCTTC
CASSILAADEQFF
>few|TRBJ1-1|TRBD1|TRBV29-1
TGCAGCGTTGTCCAGGGGGTGAACACTGAAGCTTTCTTT
CSVVQGVNTEAFF
>.|TRBJ2-4|TRBD2|TRBV5-1
TGCGCCAGCAGCTTGGGAGTGGGAGGGAACATTCAGTACTTC
CASSLGVGGNIQYF
>many|TRBJ2-3|TRBD2|TRBV7-2
TGTGCCAGCAGCTTAGTCGCGGGGGTGCAGATTGATACGCAGTATTTT
CASSLVAGVQIDTQYF
>few|TRBJ2-7|.|TRBV6-5
TGTGCCAGCAGTTACTACAGGGAATACGAGCAGTACTTC
CASSYYREYEQYF
>.|TRBJ2-1|.|TRBV5-1
TGCGCCAGCAGCTTGGATTGGGACTCGAGACAAAATGAGCAGTTCTTC
CASSLDWDSRQNEQFF
>many|TRBJ2-3|TRBD1|TRBV2
TGTGCCAGCAGAAAGGACAGGGGCGAAAGCACAGATACGCAGTATTTT
CASRKDRGESTDTQYF
>few|TRBJ1-2|.|TRBV25-1
TGTGCCAGCAGTGAATATACGGGGGCGTACTATGGCTACACCTTC
CASSEYTGAYYGYTF
>.|TRBJ1-2|.|TRBV5-1
TGCGCCAGCAGCTCGGACATGACAGACTATGGCTACACCTTC
CASSSDMTDYGYTF
>many|TRBJ2-1|.|TRBV10-2
TGCGCCACCCTAACGGGGTCTCGCAATGAGCAGTTCTTC
CATLTGSRNEQFF
>.|TRBJ2-1|.|TRBV20-1
TGCAGTGCTAGACAGGGAAGGACCTACAATGAGCAGTTCTTC
CSARQGRTYNEQFF
>many|TRBJ2-7|.|TRBV6-1
TGTGCCAGCAGTAACCGGGACGGGGCCTACGAGCAGTACTTC
CASSNRDGAYEQYF
>many|TRBJ2-7|.|TRBV5-1
TGCGCCAGCAGCTTAGACAGGATGAAGGACGAGCAGTACTTC
CASSLDRMKDEQYF
>.|TRBJ1-6|.|TRBV11-2
TGTGCCAGCAGCCGAATAACTAAGGGGTTTCTCCTCCACTTT
CASSRITKGFLLHF
>.|TRBJ2-5|.|TRBV7-9
TGTGCCAGCAGCTACCGGGACACCTTCCAAGAGACCCAGTACTTC
CASSYRDTFQETQYF
>.|TRBJ2-3|.|TRBV15
TGTGCCACCCGAGTACAGGGCACAGATACGCAGTATTTT
CATRVQGTDTQYF
>many|TRBJ2-3|TRBD2|TRBV11-3
TGTGCCAGCAGCCCCCGCCAAGCGGGGGGCTCGCGGGATACGCAGTATTTT
CASSPRQAGGSRDTQYF
>many|TRBJ1-2|.|TRBV18
TGTGCCAGCTCACCACCGGTATCCACGAGGGCTGGCTACACCTTC
CASSPPVSTRAGYTF